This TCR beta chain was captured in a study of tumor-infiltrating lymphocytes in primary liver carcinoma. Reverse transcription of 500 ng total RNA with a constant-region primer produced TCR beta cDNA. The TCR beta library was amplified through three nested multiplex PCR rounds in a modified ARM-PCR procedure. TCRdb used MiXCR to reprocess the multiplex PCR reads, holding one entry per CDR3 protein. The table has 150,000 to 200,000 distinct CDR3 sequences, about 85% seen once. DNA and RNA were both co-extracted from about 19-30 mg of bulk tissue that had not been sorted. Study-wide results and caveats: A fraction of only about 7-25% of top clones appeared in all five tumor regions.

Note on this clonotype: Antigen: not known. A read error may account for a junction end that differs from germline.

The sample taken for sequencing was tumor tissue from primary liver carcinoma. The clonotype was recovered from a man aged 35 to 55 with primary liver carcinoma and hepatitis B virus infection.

CDR3 nucleotides: TGCGCCAGCAGCGAGGAGACAGGGAACAATCAGCACCAGCATTTT. This sequence encodes CASSEETGNNQHQHF. The rearrangement uses TRBV4-1 and TRBJ1-5, with 7 bases fitting TRBD1. This CDR3 is 15 amino acids long. Germline V gene lookup returns CDR1 MGHRA and CDR2 YSYEKL.